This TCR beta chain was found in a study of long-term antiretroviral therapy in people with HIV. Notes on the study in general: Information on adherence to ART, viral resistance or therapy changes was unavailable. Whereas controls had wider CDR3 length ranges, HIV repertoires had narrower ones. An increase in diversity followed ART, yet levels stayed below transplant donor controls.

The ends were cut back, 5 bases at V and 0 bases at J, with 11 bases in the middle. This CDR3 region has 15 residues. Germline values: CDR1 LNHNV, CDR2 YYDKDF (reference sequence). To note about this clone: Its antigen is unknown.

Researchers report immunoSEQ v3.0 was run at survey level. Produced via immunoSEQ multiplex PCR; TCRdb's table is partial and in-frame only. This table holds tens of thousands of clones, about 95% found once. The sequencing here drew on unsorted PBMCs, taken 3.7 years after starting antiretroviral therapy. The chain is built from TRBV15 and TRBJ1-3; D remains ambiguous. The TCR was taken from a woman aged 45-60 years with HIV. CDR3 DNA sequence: TGTGCCACCAGCGAGAACAGCTTCTCTGGAAACACCATATATTTT. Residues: CATSENSFSGNTIYF.